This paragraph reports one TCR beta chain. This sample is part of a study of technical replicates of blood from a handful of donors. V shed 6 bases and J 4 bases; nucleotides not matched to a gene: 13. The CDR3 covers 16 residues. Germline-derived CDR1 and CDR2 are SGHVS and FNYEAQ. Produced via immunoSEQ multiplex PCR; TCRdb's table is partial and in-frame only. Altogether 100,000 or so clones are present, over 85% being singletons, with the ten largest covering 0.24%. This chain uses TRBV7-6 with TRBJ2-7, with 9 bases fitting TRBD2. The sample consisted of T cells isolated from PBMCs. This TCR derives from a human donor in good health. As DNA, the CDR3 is TGTGCCAGCAGGCAGCGCGGAGCGGGGGGTTGGTACGAGCAGTACTTC. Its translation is CASRQRGAGGWYEQYF. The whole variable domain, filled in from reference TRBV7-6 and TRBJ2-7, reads GAGVSQSPRYKVTKRGQDVALRCDPISGHVSLYWYRQALGQGPEFLTYFNYEAQQDKSGLPNDRFSAERPEGSISTLTIQRTEQRDSAMYRCASRQRGAGGWYEQYFGPGTRLTVT.